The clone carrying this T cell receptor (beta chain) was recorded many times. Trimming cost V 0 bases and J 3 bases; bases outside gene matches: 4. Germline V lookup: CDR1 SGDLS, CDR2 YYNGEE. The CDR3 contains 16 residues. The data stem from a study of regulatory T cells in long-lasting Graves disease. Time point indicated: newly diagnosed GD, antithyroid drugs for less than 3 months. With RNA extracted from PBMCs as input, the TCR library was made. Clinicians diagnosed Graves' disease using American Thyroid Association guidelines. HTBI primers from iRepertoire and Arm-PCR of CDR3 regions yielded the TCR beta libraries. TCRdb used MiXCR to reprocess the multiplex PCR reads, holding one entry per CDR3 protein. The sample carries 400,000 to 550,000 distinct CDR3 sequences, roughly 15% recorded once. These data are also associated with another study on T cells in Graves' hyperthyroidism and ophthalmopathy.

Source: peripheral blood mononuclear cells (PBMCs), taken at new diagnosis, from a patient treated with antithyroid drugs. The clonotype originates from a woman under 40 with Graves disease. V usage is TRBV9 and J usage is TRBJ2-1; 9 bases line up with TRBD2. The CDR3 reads CASSVVGAGGYNEQFF. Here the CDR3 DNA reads TGTGCCAGCAGCGTAGTGGGAGCGGGAGGCTACAATGAGCAGTTCTTC.